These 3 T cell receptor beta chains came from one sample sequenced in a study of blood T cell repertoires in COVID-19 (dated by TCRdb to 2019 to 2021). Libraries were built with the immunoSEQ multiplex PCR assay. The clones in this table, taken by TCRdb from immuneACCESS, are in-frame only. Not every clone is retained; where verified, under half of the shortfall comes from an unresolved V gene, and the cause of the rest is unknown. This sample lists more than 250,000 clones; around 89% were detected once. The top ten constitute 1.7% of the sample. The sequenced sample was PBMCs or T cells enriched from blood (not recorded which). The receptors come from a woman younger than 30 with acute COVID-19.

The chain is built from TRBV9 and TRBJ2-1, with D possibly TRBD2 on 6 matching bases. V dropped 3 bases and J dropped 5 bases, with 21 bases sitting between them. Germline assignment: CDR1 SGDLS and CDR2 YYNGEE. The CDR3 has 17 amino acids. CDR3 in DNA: TGTGCCAGCAGCGGATCAACACTAGCTTGGGGGGACAATGAGCAGTTCTTC. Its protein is CASSGSTLAWGDNEQFF. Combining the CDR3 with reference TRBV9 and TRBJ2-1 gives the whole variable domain DSGVTQTPKHLITATGQRVTLRCSPRSGDLSVYWYQQSLDQGLQFLIQYYNGEERAKGNILERFSAQQFPDLHSELNLSSLELGDSALYFCASSGSTLAWGDNEQFFGPGTRLTVL.

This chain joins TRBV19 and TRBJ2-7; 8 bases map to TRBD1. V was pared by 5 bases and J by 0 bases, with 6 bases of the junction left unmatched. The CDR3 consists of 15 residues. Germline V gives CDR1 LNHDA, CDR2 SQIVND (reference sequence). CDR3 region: CASSANRGSSYEQYF. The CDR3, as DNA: TGTGCCAGTAGTGCAAACAGGGGGAGCTCCTACGAGCAGTACTTC.

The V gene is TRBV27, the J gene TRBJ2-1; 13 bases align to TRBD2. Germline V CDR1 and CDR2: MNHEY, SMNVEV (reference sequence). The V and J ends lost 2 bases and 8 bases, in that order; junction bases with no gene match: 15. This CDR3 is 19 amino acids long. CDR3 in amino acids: CASSLRGFLGTSGKDEQFF. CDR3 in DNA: TGTGCCAGCAGTTTACGAGGCTTTCTTGGGACTAGCGGGAAGGATGAGCAGTTCTTC.